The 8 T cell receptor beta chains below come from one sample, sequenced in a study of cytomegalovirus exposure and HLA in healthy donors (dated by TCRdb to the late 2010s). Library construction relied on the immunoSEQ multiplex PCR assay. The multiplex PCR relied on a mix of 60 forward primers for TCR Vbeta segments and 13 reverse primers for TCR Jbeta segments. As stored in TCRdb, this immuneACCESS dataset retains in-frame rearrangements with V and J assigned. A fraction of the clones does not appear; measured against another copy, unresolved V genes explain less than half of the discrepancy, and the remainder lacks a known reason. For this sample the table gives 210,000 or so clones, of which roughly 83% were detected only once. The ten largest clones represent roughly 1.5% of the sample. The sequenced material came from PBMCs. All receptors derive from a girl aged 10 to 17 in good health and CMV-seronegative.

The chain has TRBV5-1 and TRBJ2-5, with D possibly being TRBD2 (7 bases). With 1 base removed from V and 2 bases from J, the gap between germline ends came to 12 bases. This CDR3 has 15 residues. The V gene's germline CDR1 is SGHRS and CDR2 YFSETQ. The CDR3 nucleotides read TGCGCCAGCAGCTTGATGGGGAGGGGGCAAGAGACCCAGTACTTC. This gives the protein CASSLMGRGQETQYF.

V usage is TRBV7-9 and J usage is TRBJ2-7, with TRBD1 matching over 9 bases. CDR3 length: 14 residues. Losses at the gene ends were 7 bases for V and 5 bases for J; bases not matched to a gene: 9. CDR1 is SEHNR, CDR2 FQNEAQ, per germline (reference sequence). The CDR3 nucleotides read TGTGCCAGCACGGCTCCGGGACAGGGAGACGAGCAGTACTTC. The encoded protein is CASTAPGQGDEQYF.

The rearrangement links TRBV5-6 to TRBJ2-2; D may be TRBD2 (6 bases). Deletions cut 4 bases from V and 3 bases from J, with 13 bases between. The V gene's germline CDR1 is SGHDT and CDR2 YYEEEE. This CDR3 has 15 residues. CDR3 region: CASSLTRTYTGELFF. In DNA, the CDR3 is TGTGCCAGCAGCCTGACTAGAACCTACACCGGGGAGCTGTTTTTT.

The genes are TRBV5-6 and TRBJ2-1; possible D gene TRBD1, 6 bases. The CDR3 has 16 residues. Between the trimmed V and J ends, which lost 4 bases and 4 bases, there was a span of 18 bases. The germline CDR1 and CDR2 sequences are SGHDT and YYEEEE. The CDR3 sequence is CASSPTGQLMYNEQFF. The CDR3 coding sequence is TGTGCCAGCAGCCCTACCGGACAGCTGATGTACAATGAGCAGTTCTTC. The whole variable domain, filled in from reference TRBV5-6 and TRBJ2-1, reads DAGVTQSPTHLIKTRGQQVTLRCSPKSGHDTVSWYQQALGQGPQFIFQYYEEEERQRGNFPDRFSGHQFPNYSSELNVNALLLGDSALYLCASSPTGQLMYNEQFFGPGTRLTVL.

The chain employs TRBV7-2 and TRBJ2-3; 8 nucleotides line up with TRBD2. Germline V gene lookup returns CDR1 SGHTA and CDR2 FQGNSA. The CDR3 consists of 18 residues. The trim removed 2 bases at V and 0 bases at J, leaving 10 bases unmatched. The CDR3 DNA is TGTGCCAGCAGCTTAAGGTGGCTAGCGGGCCTTAGCACAGATACGCAGTATTTT. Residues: CASSLRWLAGLSTDTQYF.

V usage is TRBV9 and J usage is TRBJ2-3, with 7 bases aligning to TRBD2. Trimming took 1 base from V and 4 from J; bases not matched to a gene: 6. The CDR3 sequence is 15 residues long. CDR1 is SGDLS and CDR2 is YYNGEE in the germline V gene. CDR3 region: CASSVRTGGADTQYF. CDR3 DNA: TGTGCCAGCAGCGTAAGGACGGGAGGTGCAGATACGCAGTATTTT.

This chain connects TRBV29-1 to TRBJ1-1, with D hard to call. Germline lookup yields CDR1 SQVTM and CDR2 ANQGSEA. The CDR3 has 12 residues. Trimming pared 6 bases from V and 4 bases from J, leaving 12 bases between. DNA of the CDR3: TGCAGCGTACCAACATCGGGCACTGAAGCTTTCTTT. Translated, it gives CSVPTSGTEAFF.

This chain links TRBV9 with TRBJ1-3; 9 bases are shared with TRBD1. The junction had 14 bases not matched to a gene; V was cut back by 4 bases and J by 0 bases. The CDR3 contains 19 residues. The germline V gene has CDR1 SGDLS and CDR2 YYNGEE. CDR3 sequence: CASSQRSGQGRNSGNTIYF. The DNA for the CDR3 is TGTGCCAGCAGCCAACGCTCGGGACAGGGAAGAAACTCTGGAAACACCATATATTTT.